This TCR beta chain was identified during a study of shared clonotypes between healthy human individuals. Each subset's genomic DNA was split evenly across several immunoSEQ plates. Each PCR replicate run on unsorted PBMC took in approximately 310 ng DNA, tens of thousands of T cell genomes. TCRdb keeps only in-frame clones here, not all; method: immunoSEQ multiplex PCR. The sample has 520,000 or so clones, 79% seen once. V shed 5 bases, J shed 3 bases, and the junction held 12 bases outside the gene matches. The germline CDR1 and CDR2 sequences are SGHAT and FQNNGV. The CDR3 has 19 amino acids. Specimen: PBMCs. This receptor was identified in a woman aged 40 to 49 in good health. Some clones in this sample may be carry-over from other donors' samples. This chain connects TRBV11-2 to TRBJ2-2; TRBD2 matches at 13 bases. The CDR3 protein is CASSPRTSGSLWYTGELFF. CDR3 nucleotides: TGTGCCAGCAGCCCACGGACTAGCGGGAGTCTGTGGTACACCGGGGAGCTGTTTTTT.